This is a list of T cell receptor beta chains from one sample in a study of blood T cell repertoires in COVID-19. Assay: immunoSEQ multiplex PCR; the TCRdb copy retains only in-frame clones and omits some. The sample has some 200,000 clones, around 82% seen once; the top ten hold approximately 10%. Sequences were obtained from PBMCs or T cells enriched from blood (not recorded which). The receptors were gathered from a man aged 40-49 years who had recovered from COVID-19. CDR3s include the opening cysteine and the closing phenylalanine or tryptophan. The D gene is left open where the match is weak. Size values are once, few and many counts, or a class for expanded clones, and some rows have none.

. TRBJ2-1 . TRBV5-1 CASSPDDRSYNEQFF TGCGCCAGCAGCCCAGATGACAGGTCTTACAATGAGCAGTTCTTC
. TRBJ1-2 . TRBV9 CASSVGRQGNGYTF TGTGCCAGCAGCGTAGGTCGTCAGGGTAATGGCTACACCTTC
TRBD1 TRBJ1-4 . TRBV7-9 CASSFQGGRNEKLFF TGTGCCAGCAGCTTTCAGGGGGGCAGAAATGAAAAACTGTTTTTT
. TRBJ1-3 . TRBV18 CASSPLERTSGNTIYF TGTGCCAGCTCACCACTCGAAAGGACTTCTGGAAACACCATATATTTT
. TRBJ2-1 . TRBV19 CASSIRTAYNEQFF TGTGCCAGTAGTATTCGGACAGCCTACAATGAGCAGTTCTTC
. TRBJ1-4 . TRBV20-1 CSAREVELFF TGCAGTGCTCGGGAAGTGGAACTGTTTTTT
. TRBJ1-2 . TRBV28 CASSLGAGSYGYTF TGTGCCAGCAGTTTAGGGGCAGGATCCTATGGCTACACCTTC
. TRBJ2-7 . TRBV6-1 CASSAGGGRGSSYEQYF TGTGCCAGCAGTGCGGGGGGGGGCAGGGGGAGCTCCTACGAGCAGTACTTC
. TRBJ2-2 . TRBV7-8 CASSLALGRGDTGELFF TGTGCCAGCAGCTTAGCGTTGGGCAGGGGGGACACCGGGGAGCTGTTTTTT
TRBD1 TRBJ2-6 . TRBV3-1/TRBV3-2 CASSPLLPGTGAGASGANVLTF TGTGCCAGCAGCCCGCTCCTGCCCGGGACAGGGGCCGGTGCCTCTGGGGCCAACGTCCTGACTTTC
. TRBJ1-6 . TRBV28 CASSPGLLALHF TGTGCCAGCAGCCCAGGTCTCTTAGCCCTCCACTTT
. TRBJ2-1 . TRBV27 CASSTVRGSSYNEQFF TGTGCCAGCAGTACTGTTCGGGGAAGCTCCTACAATGAGCAGTTCTTC
. TRBJ1-4 . TRBV6-2/TRBV6-3 CASSSAYARNEKLFF TGTGCCAGCAGTTCCGCCTACGCTAGAAATGAAAAACTGTTTTTT
. TRBJ2-3 . TRBV4-3 CASSRIGSFTDTQYF TGCGCCAGCAGCCGTATCGGGTCCTTCACAGATACGCAGTATTTT
. TRBJ2-3 once TRBV9 CASSVGQGGTDTQYF TGTGCCAGCAGCGTAGGCCAGGGCGGTACAGATACGCAGTATTTT
. TRBJ2-6 . TRBV14 CASSQDGAGGTSGANVLTF TGTGCCAGCAGCCAAGATGGGGCAGGGGGGACCTCTGGGGCCAACGTCCTGACTTTC
TRBD1 TRBJ1-2 . TRBV27 CATRTGGDGYTF TGTGCCACACGGACAGGGGGCGATGGCTACACCTTC
TRBD1 TRBJ1-1 . TRBV7-9 CASSLPGQGAWEAFF TGTGCCAGCAGCTTGCCGGGACAGGGGGCTTGGGAAGCTTTCTTT
. TRBJ2-2 . TRBV21-1 CASSKRRRGLNTGELFF TGTGCCAGCAGCAAAAGGAGGCGGGGCTTAAACACCGGGGAGCTGTTTTTT
. TRBJ1-2 few TRBV28 CASSLPQAGRADGYTF TGTGCCAGCAGTTTACCCCAGGCGGGAAGGGCCGATGGCTACACCTTC
TRBD1 TRBJ2-1 . TRBV5-1 CASSSAGTGVFNEQFF TGCGCCAGCAGCTCCGCCGGGACAGGGGTTTTCAATGAGCAGTTCTTC
TRBD2 TRBJ2-3 . TRBV5-1 CASSPFGLAGADTQYF TGCGCCAGCAGCCCGTTCGGACTAGCGGGAGCAGATACGCAGTATTTT
TRBD2 TRBJ2-3 . TRBV7-2 CASSFATSGRGTDTQYF TGTGCCAGCAGCTTTGCGACTAGCGGGAGAGGCACAGATACGCAGTATTTT
TRBD1 TRBJ1-2 . TRBV27 CASSLLGTDSNYGYTF TGTGCCAGCAGCCTCCTCGGGACAGATTCTAACTATGGCTACACCTTC
. TRBJ1-4 . TRBV7-3 CASSPRPTLARANEKLFF TGTGCCAGCAGCCCACGGCCGACCCTGGCTCGGGCTAATGAAAAACTGTTTTTT
. TRBJ2-5 . TRBV5-1 CASSLDIGGPVFETQYF TGCGCCAGCAGCCTGGATATCGGAGGCCCAGTCTTTGAGACCCAGTACTTC
. TRBJ1-2 . TRBV5-1 CASSPQGQYGYTF TGCGCCAGCAGCCCACAGGGCCAATATGGCTACACCTTC
TRBD2 TRBJ2-1 . TRBV30 CAWTLAGGSRGTIKFF TGTGCCTGGACGCTAGCGGGAGGTTCCCGTGGGACAATTAAGTTCTTC
TRBD2 TRBJ2-5 . TRBV9 CASSKAGYVQETQYF TGTGCCAGCAGCAAAGCGGGGTACGTCCAAGAGACCCAGTACTTC
. TRBJ1-1 . TRBV7-3 CASSLVQEGNTEAFF TGTGCCAGCAGCTTAGTACAGGAGGGGAACACTGAAGCTTTCTTT
TRBD1 TRBJ1-1 . TRBV12-3/TRBV12-4 CASSPRRQGDPFF TGTGCCAGCAGTCCCAGAAGACAGGGTGATCCTTTCTTT
. TRBJ2-3 . TRBV4-1 CASSQETSQGTDTQYF TGCGCCAGCAGCCAAGAGACTAGCCAGGGGACAGATACGCAGTATTTT
. TRBJ2-1 . TRBV7-9 CASSSTSYNEQFF TGTGCCAGCAGCTCGACTTCCTACAATGAGCAGTTCTTC
TRBD1 TRBJ2-2 . TRBV24-1 CATSDFPGQGSGELFF TGTGCCACCAGTGATTTTCCGGGACAGGGATCCGGGGAGCTGTTTTTT
TRBD1 TRBJ2-7 . TRBV5-1 CASSPTGGGLIRQYF TGCGCCAGCAGCCCGACAGGGGGCGGACTTATAAGGCAGTACTTC
. TRBJ2-5 . TRBV6-4 CASSDRDLQETQYF TGTGCCAGCAGTGACCGGGACTTACAAGAGACCCAGTACTTC
. TRBJ1-2 . TRBV9 CASSSGLPIAYGYTF TGTGCCAGCAGCTCGGGACTACCGATCGCTTATGGCTACACCTTC
. TRBJ2-1 . TRBV15 CATGSGVSVHEQFF TGTGCCACCGGGTCAGGGGTTTCCGTCCATGAGCAGTTCTTC
. TRBJ2-1 . TRBV28 CASSLINREQFF TGTGCCAGCAGTTTAATTAACAGGGAGCAGTTCTTC
. TRBJ2-1 . TRBV19 CASSTVNEQFF TGTGCCAGTAGTACCGTAAATGAGCAGTTCTTC
TRBD2 TRBJ2-7 . TRBV5-8 CASSPPAGLAGSVGEQYF TGTGCCAGCAGCCCCCCGGCGGGACTAGCGGGATCGGTCGGAGAGCAGTACTTC